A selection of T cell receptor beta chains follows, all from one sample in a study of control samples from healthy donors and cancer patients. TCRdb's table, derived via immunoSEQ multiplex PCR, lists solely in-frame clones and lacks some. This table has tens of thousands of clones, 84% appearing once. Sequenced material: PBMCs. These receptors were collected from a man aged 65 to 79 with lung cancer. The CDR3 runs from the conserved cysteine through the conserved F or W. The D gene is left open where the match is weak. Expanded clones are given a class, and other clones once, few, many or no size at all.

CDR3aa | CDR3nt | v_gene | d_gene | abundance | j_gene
CASSIAGGRRETQYF | TGTGCCAGTAGTATTGCGGGGGGCCGGAGAGAGACCCAGTACTTC | TRBV19 | TRBD2 | . | TRBJ2-5
CASLGRVGSSPLHF | TGTGCCAGCCTGGGACGGGTAGGGAGCTCACCCCTCCACTTT | TRBV19 | . | . | TRBJ1-6
CASSIRTGGSAGANVLTF | TGTGCCAGCAGCATAAGGACAGGGGGCTCTGCTGGGGCCAACGTCCTGACTTTC | TRBV7-2 | TRBD1 | . | TRBJ2-6
CASRRGRSTEAFF | TGTGCCAGCAGACGCGGACGAAGCACTGAAGCTTTCTTT | TRBV6-5 | . | . | TRBJ1-1
CASNPGHPPSSEQFF | TGTGCCAGTAACCCGGGACATCCCCCTTCTAGTGAGCAGTTCTTC | TRBV19 | . | . | TRBJ2-1
CASSSPRGQGFGGVNTDTQYF | TGTGCCAGTAGTTCCCCCCGGGGACAGGGTTTCGGGGGGGTGAACACAGATACGCAGTATTTT | TRBV19 | . | . | TRBJ2-3
CASSLVAPGASYGYTF | TGTGCCAGCAGCTTAGTTGCACCCGGGGCCTCCTATGGCTACACCTTC | TRBV11-2 | . | . | TRBJ1-2
CASSLDGQINQPQHF | TGCGCCAGCAGCTTGGATGGACAGATCAATCAGCCCCAGCATTTT | TRBV5-1 | . | . | TRBJ1-5
CASSPTVNQPQHF | TGTGCCAGCTCACCGACAGTCAATCAGCCCCAGCATTTT | TRBV18 | . | once | TRBJ1-5
CASSLEQGGEQFF | TGTGCCAGCAGCTTGGAACAGGGTGGGGAGCAGTTCTTC | TRBV5-4 | . | . | TRBJ2-1
CAWNSGSGGQGDTQYF | TGTGCCTGGAATTCGGGTAGCGGGGGACAGGGAGATACGCAGTATTTT | TRBV30 | . | . | TRBJ2-3
CASSPGTLPNEKLFF | TGTGCCAGCAGCCCAGGGACACTTCCTAATGAAAAACTGTTTTTT | TRBV11-2 | . | . | TRBJ1-4
CASRPKGYTEAFF | TGTGCCAGCAGACCTAAGGGCTACACTGAAGCTTTCTTT | TRBV6-5 | . | . | TRBJ1-1
CASSGTGLYEQYF | TGTGCCAGCAGTGGGACAGGCCTCTACGAGCAGTACTTC | TRBV25-1 | TRBD1 | . | TRBJ2-7
CASGAGLGYTF | TGTGCCAGCGGGGCTGGACTCGGCTACACCTTC | TRBV28 | . | once | TRBJ1-2
CASNGGHYSNQPQHF | TGTGCCAGTAACGGGGGACATTATAGCAATCAGCCCCAGCATTTT | TRBV19 | . | . | TRBJ1-5
CASSLLTGLEAFF | TGTGCCAGCAGCCTACTCACAGGGCTAGAAGCTTTCTTT | TRBV14 | . | . | TRBJ1-1
CSVPGRHGYTF | TGCAGCGTTCCTGGACGGCATGGCTACACCTTC | TRBV29-1 | . | . | TRBJ1-2
CASSQATRLAGPYNEQFF | TGTGCCAGCAGCCAAGCCACACGACTAGCGGGGCCCTACAATGAGCAGTTCTTC | TRBV4-2 | TRBD2 | few | TRBJ2-1
CASTGLSYEQYF | TGTGCCAGCACGGGACTAAGTTACGAGCAGTACTTC | TRBV6-5 | TRBD2 | . | TRBJ2-7
CASSQDAVRSNSPLHF | TGCGCCAGCAGCCAAGATGCAGTTCGATCGAATTCACCCCTCCACTTT | TRBV4-3 | . | . | TRBJ1-6
CASSFSTGGGSPLHF | TGTGCCAGCAGCTTTTCGACAGGGGGGGGTTCACCCCTCCACTTT | TRBV7-2 | TRBD1 | . | TRBJ1-6